A single sample is the source of the 11 T cell receptor beta chains below, sequenced in a study of blood T cell repertoires in COVID-19. This table comes from immunoSEQ multiplex PCR, and its TCRdb copy is limited to in-frame clones, with some not included. Among approximately 150,000 clones listed, approximately 91% were seen once. Sequencing input: peripheral blood. The receptors here all came from a man between 18 and 29 years old with COVID-19, enrolled during active disease.

This chain links TRBV7-2 with TRBJ1-1; 7 bases are shared with TRBD1. The length of the CDR3 is 15 residues. The V segment lost 8 bases and the J segment 1 base; nucleotides outside the gene matches: 10. CDR1 and CDR2 (germline): SGHTA, FQGNSA. CDR3 amino acids: CASSLSRGANTEAFF. CDR3 nucleotides: TGTGCCAGCTCATTATCCAGGGGGGCGAACACTGAAGCTTTCTTT.

This clone was observed a single time. The genes are TRBV6-5 and TRBJ1-2; D is perhaps TRBD1 (5 bases). Trimming shortened V by 4 bases and J by 8 bases, and 20 bases separated the two germline ends. There are 15 residues in the CDR3. Germline assignment: CDR1 MNHEY and CDR2 SVGAGI. The CDR3 loop is CASSSPADRPGGYTF. The CDR3 bases are TGTGCCAGCAGTTCACCAGCCGACAGACCCGGGGGCTACACCTTC.

This clone was recorded a few times. The J gene is TRBJ1-6, the V gene TRBV7-9; 7 bases agree with TRBD1. Per germline, CDR1 SEHNR and CDR2 FQNEAQ (reference sequence). The CDR3 is 18 amino acids. The V gene end was trimmed by 0 bases and the J gene end by 7 bases; junction bases not matched to a gene: 12. CDR3: CASSLALGPGTANSPLHF. DNA for the CDR3: TGTGCCAGCAGCTTAGCTTTAGGACCCGGGACAGCGAATTCACCCCTCCACTTT.

V usage is TRBV5-1 and J usage is TRBJ1-4; 7 bases align to TRBD1. There are 15 residues in the CDR3. V lost 2 bases and J lost 4; bases outside the gene matches: 5. Germline V CDR1 and CDR2: SGHRS, YFSETQ. The CDR3 nucleotides are TGCGCCAGCAGCTTACAGGGGTTAGTTAATGAAAAACTGTTTTTT. This codes for CASSLQGLVNEKLFF.

The V gene is TRBV24-1, the J gene TRBJ1-5; TRBD1 might be the D (6 bases). The CDR3 has 15 amino acids. V was trimmed by 4 bases and J by 4 bases, leaving 13 bases between them. Germline V CDR1 and CDR2: KGHDR, SFDVKD. This CDR3 reads CATSESRGINQPQHF. CDR3 bases: TGTGCCACCAGTGAATCCAGGGGAATTAATCAGCCCCAGCATTTT.

DNA for the CDR3: TGTGCCAGCAGCCACGGACTAAATGAAAAACTGTTTTTT. As protein: CASSHGLNEKLFF. The J gene is TRBJ1-4, the V gene TRBV6-1, with D unresolved. There are 13 residues in the CDR3. V was pared by 6 bases and J by 5 bases, with 10 bases between. Germline V gene lookup returns CDR1 MNHNS and CDR2 SASEGT.

The chain employs TRBV19 and TRBJ2-1, with 7 nucleotides matching TRBD1. After removal of 1 base from V and 7 bases from J, the junction contained 7 bases not matched to a gene. CDR3 length equals 15 residues. Germline V lookup: CDR1 LNHDA, CDR2 SQIVND (reference sequence). CDR3: CASSIVRGRGNEQFF. CDR3 bases: TGTGCCAGTAGTATAGTTAGGGGGCGAGGGAATGAGCAGTTCTTC.

The rearrangement links TRBV5-6 to TRBJ2-7; 8 nucleotides agree with TRBD2. CDR1 and CDR2 from the germline V gene are SGHDT and YYEEEE. The V and J ends lost 3 bases and 3 bases, in that order; junction bases with no gene match: 11. The CDR3 runs to 16 residues. DNA of the CDR3: TGTGCCAGCAGCTGGGCATCAAGCGGGAGCTTCTACGAGCAGTACTTC. As protein: CASSWASSGSFYEQYF. Full variable domain (missing parts from reference TRBV5-6 and TRBJ2-7): DAGVTQSPTHLIKTRGQQVTLRCSPKSGHDTVSWYQQALGQGPQFIFQYYEEEERQRGNFPDRFSGHQFPNYSSELNVNALLLGDSALYLCASSWASSGSFYEQYFGPGTRLTVT.

This clone was counted a single time. J is TRBJ1-2 and V is TRBV15; D is possibly TRBD1 (6 bases). Germline V gives CDR1 LNHNV, CDR2 YYDKDF (reference sequence). Trimming cost V 1 base and J 6 bases, with 15 bases left between them. This CDR3 has 15 amino acids. The CDR3 DNA reads TGTGCCACCAGCAGAGGTATACAGGGAAGACATGGCTACACCTTC. Its protein is CATSRGIQGRHGYTF. The whole variable domain, remainder taken from reference TRBV15 and TRBJ1-2, is DAMVIQNPRYQVTQFGKPVTLSCSQTLNHNVMYWYQQKSSQAPKLLFHYYDKDFNNEADTPDNFQSRRPNTSFCFLDIRSPGLGDTAMYLCATSRGIQGRHGYTFGSGTRLTVV.

Remarks on this clone: At one of its ends the junction is not consistent with the germline gene, which may arise from a read error. The chain carries TRBV29-1 and TRBJ2-7; D perhaps matches TRBD1 (6 bases). Per germline, CDR1 SQVTM and CDR2 ANQGSEA. This CDR3 contains 17 residues. The CDR3 coding sequence is TGCAGCGTTGAATCGGAGTCGAGGACAGTATTTTCCTCCGAGCAGTACTTC. Translating it yields CSVESESRTVFSSEQYF.

The chain couples TRBV12-5 to TRBJ1-3, with D unclear. Germline V CDR1 and CDR2: LGHNT, FRNRAP. Trimming took off 2 bases at V and 0 bases at J, with 2 bases between the two ends. The CDR3 length is 13 residues. CDR3 region: CASGLHSGNTIYF. CDR3 nucleotides: TGTGCTAGTGGTTTGCACTCTGGAAACACCATATATTTT.